This T cell receptor (beta chain) is from a study of tumor-infiltrating lymphocytes in primary liver carcinoma. Overall study findings and caveats: Against blood, tumors held a significantly higher top-250-clone fraction (p = 0.039).

The source material, 20-30 mg of unsorted bulk tissue, was used to co-extract RNA and DNA. On this clonotype: No antigen is known for it.

Starting material of about 480 ng total RNA yielded TCR beta cDNA via a constant-region primer. Slightly modified ARM-PCR with three nested multiplex PCR rounds yielded TCR beta libraries. TCRdb re-analysed the multiplex PCR reads in MiXCR, keeping a single row per CDR3 protein. The repertoire has tens of thousands of distinct CDR3 sequences, 65% to 75% of them found once; the top ten carry about 28%. The receptor's source is a man in his forties with primary liver carcinoma and hepatitis B virus infection. Sequenced: tumor-adjacent normal liver tissue.

The CDR3 DNA reads as TGTGCCAGCAACTATATAGGGGGCTCCTCCCTTGGCTACACCTTC. Its translation is CASNYIGGSSLGYTF. The chain joins TRBV11-2 to TRBJ1-2, with 7 bases fitting TRBD1. Per germline, CDR1 SGHAT and CDR2 FQNNGV. The trim removed 7 bases at V and 7 bases at J, leaving 15 bases unmatched. The CDR3 extends over 15 amino acids.